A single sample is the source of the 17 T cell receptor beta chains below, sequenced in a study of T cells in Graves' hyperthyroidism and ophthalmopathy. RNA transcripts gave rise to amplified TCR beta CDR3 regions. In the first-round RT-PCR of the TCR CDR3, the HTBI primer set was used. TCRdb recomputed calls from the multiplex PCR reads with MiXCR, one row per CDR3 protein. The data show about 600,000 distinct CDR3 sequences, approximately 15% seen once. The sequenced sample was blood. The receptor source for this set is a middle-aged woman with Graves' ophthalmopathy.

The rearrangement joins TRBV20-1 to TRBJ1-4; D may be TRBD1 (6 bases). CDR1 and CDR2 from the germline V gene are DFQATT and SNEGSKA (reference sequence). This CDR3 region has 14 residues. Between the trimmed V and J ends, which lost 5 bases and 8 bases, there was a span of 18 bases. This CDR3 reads CSASSGTRGEKLFF. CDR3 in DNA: TGCAGTGCTTCATCCGGGACACGAGGCGAAAAACTGTTTTTT.

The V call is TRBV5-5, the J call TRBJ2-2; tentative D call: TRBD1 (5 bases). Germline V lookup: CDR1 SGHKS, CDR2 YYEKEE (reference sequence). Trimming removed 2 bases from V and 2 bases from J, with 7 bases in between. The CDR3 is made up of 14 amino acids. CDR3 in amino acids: CASSFDSNTGELFF. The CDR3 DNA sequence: TGTGCCAGCAGCTTTGACAGCAACACCGGGGAGCTGTTTTTT.

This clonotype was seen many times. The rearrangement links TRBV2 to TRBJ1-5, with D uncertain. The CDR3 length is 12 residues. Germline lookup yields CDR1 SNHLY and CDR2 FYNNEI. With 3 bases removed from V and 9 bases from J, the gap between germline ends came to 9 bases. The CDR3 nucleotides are TGTGCCAGCAGTGATGAGTTGTCGCCCCAGCATTTT. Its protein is CASSDELSPQHF.

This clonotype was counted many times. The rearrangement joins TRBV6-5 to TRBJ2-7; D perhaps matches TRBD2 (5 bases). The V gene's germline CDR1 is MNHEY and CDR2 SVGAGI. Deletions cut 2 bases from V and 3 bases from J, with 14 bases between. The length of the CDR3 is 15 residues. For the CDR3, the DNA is TGTGCCAGCAGTTACCTGGGCCGACGGGACTACGAGCAGTACTTC. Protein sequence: CASSYLGRRDYEQYF.

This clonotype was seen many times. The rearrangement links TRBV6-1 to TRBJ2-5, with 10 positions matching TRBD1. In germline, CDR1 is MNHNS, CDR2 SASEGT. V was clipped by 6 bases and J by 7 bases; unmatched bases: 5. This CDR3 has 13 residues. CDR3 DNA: TGTGCCAGCAGGGGGACAGGGGCAGTGACCCAGTACTTC. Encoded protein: CASRGTGAVTQYF.

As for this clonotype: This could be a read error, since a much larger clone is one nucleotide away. The CDR3 DNA reads TGTGCCAGCAGCTTCTATACTGGCCACAATGAGCAGTTCTTC. Translating gives CASSFYTGHNEQFF. The chain carries TRBV7-6 and TRBJ2-1; unclear D gene. This CDR3 region has 14 residues. Germline CDR1 is SGHVS and CDR2 is FNYEAQ. V lost 3 bases, J lost 5 bases, and 11 bases lay in between.

CDR3: CASSLVRPELRRQYF. CDR3 DNA: TGTGCCAGCAGCCTGGTTCGGCCTGAACTACGACGACAGTACTTC. The V and J genes are TRBV28 and TRBJ2-7; no reliable D call. Trimming removed 6 bases at V and 10 bases at J, with 25 bases between. Germline CDR1 is MDHEN and CDR2 is SYDVKM. The CDR3 loop spans 15 amino acids. Looking up the rest from reference TRBV28 and TRBJ2-7 gives the full variable domain: DVKVTQSSRYLVKRTGEKVFLECVQDMDHENMFWYRQDPGLGLRLIYFSYDVKMKEKGDIPEGYSVSREKKERFSLILESASTNQTSMYLCASSLVRPELRRQYFGPGTRLTVT.

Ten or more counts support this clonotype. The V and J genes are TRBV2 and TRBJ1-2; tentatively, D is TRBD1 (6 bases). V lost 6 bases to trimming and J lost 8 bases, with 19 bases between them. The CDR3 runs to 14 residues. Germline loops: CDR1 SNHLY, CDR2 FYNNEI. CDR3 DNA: TGTGCCAGCAGGGGCGCTACAGGGTCGGGCGGCTACACCTTC. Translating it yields CASRGATGSGGYTF.

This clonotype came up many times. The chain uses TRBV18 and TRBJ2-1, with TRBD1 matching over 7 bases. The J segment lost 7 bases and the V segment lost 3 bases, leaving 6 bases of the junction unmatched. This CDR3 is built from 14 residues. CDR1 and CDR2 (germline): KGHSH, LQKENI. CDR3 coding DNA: TGTGCCAGCTCACCGGCAAACAGGGGAAATGAGCAGTTCTTC. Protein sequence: CASSPANRGNEQFF.

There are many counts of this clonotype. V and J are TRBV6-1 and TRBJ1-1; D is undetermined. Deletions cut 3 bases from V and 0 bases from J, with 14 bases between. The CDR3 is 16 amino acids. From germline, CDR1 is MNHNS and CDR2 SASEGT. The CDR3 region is CASSDVGNSMNTEAFF. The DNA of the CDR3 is TGTGCCAGCAGTGATGTCGGGAACAGCATGAACACTGAAGCTTTCTTT.

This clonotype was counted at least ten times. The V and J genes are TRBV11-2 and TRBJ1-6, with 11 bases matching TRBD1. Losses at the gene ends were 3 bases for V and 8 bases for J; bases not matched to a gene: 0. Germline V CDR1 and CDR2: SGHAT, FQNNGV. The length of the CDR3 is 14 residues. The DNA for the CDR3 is TGTGCCAGCAGCTTGGGACAGGGGGATTCACCCCTCCACTTT. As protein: CASSLGQGDSPLHF.

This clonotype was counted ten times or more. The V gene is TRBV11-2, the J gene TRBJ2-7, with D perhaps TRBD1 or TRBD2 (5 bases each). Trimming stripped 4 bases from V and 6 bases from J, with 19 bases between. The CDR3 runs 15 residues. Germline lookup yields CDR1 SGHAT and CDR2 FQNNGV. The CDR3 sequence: CASSSPGASRGEQYF. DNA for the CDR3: TGTGCCAGCAGCTCCCCCGGGGCGAGCCGCGGCGAGCAGTACTTC.

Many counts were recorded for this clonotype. CDR3: CASSSFTHDYNEQFF. CDR3 DNA sequence: TGTGCCAGCAGTTCCTTCACTCACGACTACAATGAGCAGTTCTTC. V and J are TRBV28 and TRBJ2-1, with D hard to call. Trimming left V 4 bases short and J 3 bases short, with 13 bases between. Germline V gene data show CDR1 as MDHEN and CDR2 as SYDVKM. The CDR3 is 15 residues long.

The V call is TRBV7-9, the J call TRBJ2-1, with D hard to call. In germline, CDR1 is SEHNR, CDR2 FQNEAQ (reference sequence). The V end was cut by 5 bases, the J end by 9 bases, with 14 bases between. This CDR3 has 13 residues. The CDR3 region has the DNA TGTGCCAGCAGCCAATACTACTCGGGTGAGCAGTTCTTC. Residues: CASSQYYSGEQFF.

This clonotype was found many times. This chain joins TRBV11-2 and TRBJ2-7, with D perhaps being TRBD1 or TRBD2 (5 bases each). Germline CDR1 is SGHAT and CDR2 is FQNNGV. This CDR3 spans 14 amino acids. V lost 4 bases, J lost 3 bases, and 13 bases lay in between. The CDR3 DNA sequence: TGTGCCAGCAGCTCGCTCTGGGGGATCTACGAGCAGTACTTC. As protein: CASSSLWGIYEQYF.

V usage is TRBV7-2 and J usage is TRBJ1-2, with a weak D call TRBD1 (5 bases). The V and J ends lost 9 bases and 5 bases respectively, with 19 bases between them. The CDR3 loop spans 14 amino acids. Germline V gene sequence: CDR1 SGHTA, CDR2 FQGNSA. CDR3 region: CARSPTREEYGYTF. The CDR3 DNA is TGTGCCAGAAGCCCTACCAGGGAAGAATATGGCTACACCTTC.

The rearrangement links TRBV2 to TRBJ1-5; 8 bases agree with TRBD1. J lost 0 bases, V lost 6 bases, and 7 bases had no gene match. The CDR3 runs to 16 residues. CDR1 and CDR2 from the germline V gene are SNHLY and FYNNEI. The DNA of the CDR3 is TGTGCCAGCAGCCGACAGGGGAGGGATAGCAATCAGCCCCAGCATTTT. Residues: CASSRQGRDSNQPQHF.